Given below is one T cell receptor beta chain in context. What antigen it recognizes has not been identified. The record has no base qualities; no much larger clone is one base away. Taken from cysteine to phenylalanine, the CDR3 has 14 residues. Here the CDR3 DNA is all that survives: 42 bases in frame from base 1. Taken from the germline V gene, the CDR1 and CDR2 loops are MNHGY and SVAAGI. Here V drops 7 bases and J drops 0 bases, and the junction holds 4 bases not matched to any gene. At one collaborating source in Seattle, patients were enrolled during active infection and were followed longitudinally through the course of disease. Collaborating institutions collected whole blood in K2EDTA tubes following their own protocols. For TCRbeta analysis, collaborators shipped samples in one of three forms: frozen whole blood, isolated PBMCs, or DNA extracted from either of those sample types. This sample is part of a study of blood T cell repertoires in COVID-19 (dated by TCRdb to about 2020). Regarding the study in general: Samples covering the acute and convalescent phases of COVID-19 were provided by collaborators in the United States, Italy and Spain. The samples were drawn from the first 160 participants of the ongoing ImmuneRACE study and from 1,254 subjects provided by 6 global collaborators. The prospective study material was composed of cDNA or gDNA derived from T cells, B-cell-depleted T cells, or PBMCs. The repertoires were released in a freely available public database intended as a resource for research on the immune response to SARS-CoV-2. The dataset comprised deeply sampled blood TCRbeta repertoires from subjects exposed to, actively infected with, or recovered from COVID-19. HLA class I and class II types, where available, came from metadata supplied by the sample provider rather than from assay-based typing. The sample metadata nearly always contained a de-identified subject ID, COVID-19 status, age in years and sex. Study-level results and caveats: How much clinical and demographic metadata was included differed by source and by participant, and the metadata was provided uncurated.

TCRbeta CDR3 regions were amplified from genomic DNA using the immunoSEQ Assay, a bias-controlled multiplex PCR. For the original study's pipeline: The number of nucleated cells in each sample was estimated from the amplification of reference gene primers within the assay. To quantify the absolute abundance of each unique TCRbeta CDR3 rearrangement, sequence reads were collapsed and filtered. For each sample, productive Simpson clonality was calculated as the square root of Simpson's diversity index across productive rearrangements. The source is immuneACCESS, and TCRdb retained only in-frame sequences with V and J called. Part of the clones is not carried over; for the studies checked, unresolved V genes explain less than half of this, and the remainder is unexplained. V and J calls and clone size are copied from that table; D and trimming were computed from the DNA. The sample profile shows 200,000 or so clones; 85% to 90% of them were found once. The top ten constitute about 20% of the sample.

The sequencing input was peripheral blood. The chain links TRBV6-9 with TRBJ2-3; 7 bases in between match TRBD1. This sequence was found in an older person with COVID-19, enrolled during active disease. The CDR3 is CASTGQDSTDTQYF. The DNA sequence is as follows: TGTGCCAGCACCGGACAGGATAGCACAGATACGCAGTATTTT.